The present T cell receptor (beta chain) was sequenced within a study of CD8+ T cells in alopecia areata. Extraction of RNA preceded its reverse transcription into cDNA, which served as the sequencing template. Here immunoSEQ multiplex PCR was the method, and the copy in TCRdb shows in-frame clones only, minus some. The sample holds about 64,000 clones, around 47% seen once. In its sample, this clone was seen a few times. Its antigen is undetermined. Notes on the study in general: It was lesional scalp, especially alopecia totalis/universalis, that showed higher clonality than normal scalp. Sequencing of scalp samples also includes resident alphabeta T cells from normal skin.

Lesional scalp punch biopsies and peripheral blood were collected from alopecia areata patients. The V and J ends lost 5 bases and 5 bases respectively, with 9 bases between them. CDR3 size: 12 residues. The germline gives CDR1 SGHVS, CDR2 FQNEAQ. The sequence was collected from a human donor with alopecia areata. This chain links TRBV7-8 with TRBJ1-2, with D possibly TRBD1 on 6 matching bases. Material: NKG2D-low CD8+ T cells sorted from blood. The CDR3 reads CASSPTGYGYTF. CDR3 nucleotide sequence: TGTGCCAGCAGCCCTACAGGGTATGGCTACACCTTC.